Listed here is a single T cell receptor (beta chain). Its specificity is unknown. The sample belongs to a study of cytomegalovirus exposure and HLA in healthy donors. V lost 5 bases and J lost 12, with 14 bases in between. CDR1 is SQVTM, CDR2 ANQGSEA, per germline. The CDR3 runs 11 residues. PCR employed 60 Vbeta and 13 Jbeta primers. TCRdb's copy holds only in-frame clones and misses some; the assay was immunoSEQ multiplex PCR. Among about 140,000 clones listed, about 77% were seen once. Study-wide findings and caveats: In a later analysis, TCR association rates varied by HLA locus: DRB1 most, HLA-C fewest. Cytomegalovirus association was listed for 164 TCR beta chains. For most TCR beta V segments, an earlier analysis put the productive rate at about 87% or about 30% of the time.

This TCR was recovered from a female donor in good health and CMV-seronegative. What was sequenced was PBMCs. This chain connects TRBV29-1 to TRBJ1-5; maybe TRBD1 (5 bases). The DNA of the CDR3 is TGCAGCGTTTGGGGGGGAAGTAGCCAGCATTTT. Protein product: CSVWGGSSQHF.